The present T cell receptor (beta chain) was sequenced within a study of cytomegalovirus exposure and HLA in healthy donors. The PCR contained 60 Vbeta and 13 Jbeta primers. Repertoires were generated with immunoSEQ multiplex PCR, while TCRdb's copy carries only in-frame clones and drops some. This sample's table has 91,000 or so clones. CDR1 SGDLS and CDR2 YYNGEE come from the germline V gene. The CDR3 is 15 residues long. The V end lost 0 bases, the J end lost 5 bases, and 12 bases lay between the germline ends. In regard to this clone: Its antigen is as yet unknown.

Study-wide points: An analysis done earlier found most TCR beta V segments productive about 90% or about 30% of the time.

The J gene is TRBJ1-5, the V gene TRBV9; D not certain. What was sequenced was PBMCs. The TCR comes from a young woman in good health and CMV-seronegative. In DNA, the CDR3 is TGTGCCAGCAGCGTAGGACTTGCCTTCGATCAGCCCCAGCATTTT. Translating gives CASSVGLAFDQPQHF.